These 6 T cell receptor beta chains share one sample of origin, sequenced in a study of shared clonotypes between healthy human individuals. Here immunoSEQ multiplex PCR was the method, and the copy in TCRdb shows in-frame clones only, minus some. The table records roughly 170,000 clones, over 50% of them present only once. The sequencing sample was made of memory CD4+ T cells sorted from blood. Documented subset: CD45RA-negative fraction. These receptors were collected from a man aged 25 to 40 in good health.

CDR3 in DNA: TGTGCCAGCAGCACCACCTCAGGGGGCTTAGCTTTCTTT. It translates to CASSTTSGGLAFF. This sequence joins TRBV7-9 and TRBJ1-1; 8 nucleotides match TRBD1. V was pared by 5 bases and J by 10 bases, with 9 bases of the junction left unmatched. The CDR3 sequence is 13 residues long. Germline loops: CDR1 SEHNR, CDR2 FQNEAQ (reference sequence).

This clone has only one observation. A much more abundant neighbour one base away suggests this may be a read error. Additional DNA sequences in this sample encode the identical CDR3. The chain is built from TRBV6-1 and TRBJ1-4, with TRBD1 identical over 7 bases. CDR1 and CDR2 (germline): MNHNS, SASEGT. This CDR3 has 14 amino acids. With V trimmed by 6 bases and J by 17 bases, 18 bases remained unmatched. The CDR3 sequence is CASRLEGTAQGLFF. Written as DNA, the CDR3 is TGTGCCAGCAGATTAGAAGGGACAGCACAGGGACTATTTTTT.

This rearrangement joins TRBV18 to TRBJ1-4; D uncertain. The CDR3 totals 14 residues. The V and J ends lost 1 base and 7 bases respectively, with 10 bases between them. Per germline, CDR1 KGHSH and CDR2 LQKENI. CDR3 coding DNA: TGTGCCAGCTCACCACTGTGGGGTGGTGAAAAACTGTTTTTT. Translation: CASSPLWGGEKLFF.

The chain employs TRBV28 and TRBJ2-7; tentative D call: TRBD1 (6 bases). CDR3 length equals 15 residues. The ends were cut back, 2 bases at V and 2 bases at J, with 13 bases in the middle. Germline CDR1 and CDR2: MDHEN and SYDVKM. The CDR3 DNA follows: TGTGCCAGCAGTTTACAGGGGAAGGGGACCTACGAGCAGTACTTC. Its translation: CASSLQGKGTYEQYF.

This chain links TRBV5-6 with TRBJ1-1; maybe TRBD1 (6 bases). CDR3 length: 16 amino acids. From germline, CDR1 is SGHDT and CDR2 YYEEEE. Trimming cost V 1 base and J 6 bases, with 19 bases left between them. The CDR3 region is CASSLPGTQGRAEAFF. The CDR3 region has the DNA TGTGCCAGCAGCTTGCCCGGGACACAAGGGAGGGCTGAAGCTTTCTTT.

In this sample, this clone turned up a few times. The V and J genes are TRBV29-1 and TRBJ1-2; 12 nucleotides agree with TRBD1. The germline gives CDR1 SQVTM, CDR2 ANQGSEA. The CDR3 has 14 residues. With V trimmed by 4 bases and J by 5 bases, 5 bases remained unmatched. The DNA of the CDR3 is TGCAGCGTTGGGGGACAGGGGGCAGGGTATGGCTACACCTTC. It is translated as CSVGGQGAGYGYTF.